These 13 T cell receptor beta chains share one sample of origin, sequenced in a study of blood T cell repertoires in COVID-19. Clones were read by immunoSEQ multiplex PCR, and TCRdb kept only the in-frame ones, dropping some. The sample holds roughly 250,000 clones; approximately 90% are singletons and the top ten take under 9.5%. The sequencing input was PBMCs or T cells enriched from blood (not recorded which). All receptors derive from a man aged 40-50 years who had recovered from COVID-19.

The genes are TRBV5-4 and TRBJ2-7, with 8 bases identical to TRBD1. The V gene's germline CDR1 is SGHNT and CDR2 YYREEE (reference sequence). V trimming: 6 bases; J trimming: 6 bases; junction bases outside the gene matches: 5. This CDR3 contains 12 residues. The CDR3 nucleotides read TGTGCCAGCACGGACAGGGCCTCCGAGCAGTACTTC. Translated, it gives CASTDRASEQYF.

In this sample, this clone turned up once. This rearrangement joins TRBV7-3 to TRBJ1-4; D remains unclear. This CDR3 is built from 15 residues. The ends were cut back, 4 bases at V and 0 bases at J, with 9 bases in the middle. Germline CDR1 and CDR2: SGHTA and FQGTGA. The CDR3 loop is CASSSQAATNEKLFF. CDR3 nucleotides: TGTGCCAGCAGCTCTCAGGCTGCAACTAATGAAAAACTGTTTTTT.

The J gene is TRBJ2-2, the V gene TRBV24-1; 7 nucleotides match TRBD1. CDR3 length: 16 amino acids. Germline V lookup: CDR1 KGHDR, CDR2 SFDVKD. Trimming at V came to 3 bases and at J to 2 bases, leaving 5 bases not matched to a gene. CDR3 sequence reads: CATSDPRQGNTGELFF. The CDR3 DNA follows: TGTGCCACCAGTGATCCGAGACAGGGAAACACCGGGGAGCTGTTTTTT.

This chain connects TRBV30 to TRBJ2-7; 7 nucleotides line up with TRBD2. V trimming: 3 bases; J trimming: 12 bases; junction bases outside the gene matches: 11. The CDR3 contains 12 residues. CDR1 and CDR2 (germline): GTSNPN, SVGIG (reference sequence). As DNA, the CDR3 is TGTGCCTGGAGGAGGGAGGGAGGACATCTGTACTTC. Its translation is CAWRREGGHLYF.

The CDR3 DNA reads TGTGCCAGTGCCGGGACTAGATCCTACAATGAGCAGTTCTTC. It encodes CASAGTRSYNEQFF. The V and J genes are TRBV19 and TRBJ2-1; 8 positions match TRBD2. CDR1 is LNHDA and CDR2 is SQIVND in the germline V gene (reference sequence). V lost 8 bases, J lost 1 base, and 4 bases stayed unmatched. CDR3 size: 14 residues.

The V call is TRBV2, the J call TRBJ2-5, with TRBD2 matching over 10 bases. Trimming removed 6 bases from V and 2 bases from J; junction bases left unmatched: 18. Germline lookup yields CDR1 SNHLY and CDR2 FYNNEI. There are 19 residues in the CDR3. The CDR3: CASSELRGNSGRRQETQYF. The CDR3 nucleotides read TGTGCCAGCAGCGAATTACGGGGAAATAGCGGGAGGAGACAAGAGACCCAGTACTTC.

CDR3 sequence: CASSLVQGFSNQPQHF. CDR3 DNA: TGTGCCAGCAGCTTAGTACAGGGGTTTAGCAATCAGCCCCAGCATTTT. V and J are TRBV7-2 and TRBJ1-5; TRBD1 matches 7 bases. There are 16 residues in the CDR3. Trimming removed 1 base from V and 0 bases from J; junction bases left unmatched: 3. CDR1 and CDR2 from the germline V gene are SGHTA and FQGNSA.

J is TRBJ2-5 and V is TRBV9; D may be TRBD2 (6 bases). The CDR3 loop spans 17 amino acids. V was cut by 0 bases and J by 5 bases, with 20 bases left in between. Germline V gives CDR1 SGDLS, CDR2 YYNGEE. The CDR3 DNA reads as TGTGCCAGCAGCGTAGGGGACTGGACTCCCCAAGCGGAGACCCAGTACTTC. Translated, it gives CASSVGDWTPQAETQYF. Using reference TRBV9 and TRBJ2-5 for the parts outside the CDR3, the full variable domain is DSGVTQTPKHLITATGQRVTLRCSPRSGDLSVYWYQQSLDQGLQFLIQYYNGEERAKGNILERFSAQQFPDLHSELNLSSLELGDSALYFCASSVGDWTPQAETQYFGPGTRLLVL.

The count of this clone is one. The chain employs TRBV15 and TRBJ1-5; D may be TRBD1 (6 bases). The germline V and J ends were trimmed by 0 bases and 4 bases, with 7 bases remaining between them. This CDR3 contains 14 residues. Germline V gene data show CDR1 as LNHNV and CDR2 as YYDKDF (reference sequence). CDR3 protein: CATSREGHNQPQHF. As DNA, the CDR3 is TGTGCCACCAGCAGAGAGGGACATAATCAGCCCCAGCATTTT.

The rearrangement links TRBV9 to TRBJ1-1; D perhaps matches TRBD1 (5 bases). The CDR3 contains 16 residues. Germline CDR1 is SGDLS and CDR2 is YYNGEE. The V gene lost 4 bases and the J gene lost 2 bases, with 18 bases spanning the gap. This chain's CDR3 is CASSLVGWQGNTEAFF. In DNA, the CDR3 is TGTGCCAGCAGCCTAGTGGGGTGGCAGGGTAACACTGAAGCTTTCTTT.

The chain couples TRBV6-5 to TRBJ1-1, with a possible D match to TRBD1 (6 bases). Germline V gives CDR1 MNHEY, CDR2 SVGAGI. This CDR3 spans 13 amino acids. Trimming stripped 7 bases from V and 4 bases from J, with 13 bases between. CDR3 in amino acids: CASIPTGPTEAFF. DNA of the CDR3: TGTGCCAGCATCCCCACAGGGCCCACTGAAGCTTTCTTT.

The chain has TRBV5-4 and TRBJ2-5; D unclear. CDR1 and CDR2 from the germline V gene are SGHNT and YYREEE (reference sequence). This CDR3 comprises 17 residues. The V end lost 0 bases, the J end lost 5 bases, and 20 bases lay between the germline ends. The CDR3 sequence is CASSLGLSLGPGETQYF. The CDR3 nucleotides are TGTGCCAGCAGCTTGGGCCTTTCCCTTGGTCCCGGGGAGACCCAGTACTTC.

The rearrangement uses TRBV9 and TRBJ2-6; no definite D call. The CDR3 totals 16 residues. V was cut by 0 bases and J by 0 bases, with 7 bases left in between. Germline CDR1 SGDLS, CDR2 YYNGEE. This CDR3 is CASSVVQFSGANVLTF. CDR3 in DNA: TGTGCCAGCAGCGTAGTACAGTTCTCTGGGGCCAACGTCCTGACTTTC. The whole variable domain, filled in from reference TRBV9 and TRBJ2-6, reads DSGVTQTPKHLITATGQRVTLRCSPRSGDLSVYWYQQSLDQGLQFLIQYYNGEERAKGNILERFSAQQFPDLHSELNLSSLELGDSALYFCASSVVQFSGANVLTFGAGSRLTVL.